A selection of T cell receptor beta chains follows, all from one sample in a study of T-cell reconstitution after alpha-beta-depleted transplantation in children. TCRdb redid the calling of the PCR reads with MiXCR, one entry per CDR3 protein. The table records about 160,000 distinct CDR3 sequences, 8.5% to 14% of them present only once. Material: PBMCs, obtained before TCRalphabeta/CD19-depleted stem cell transplant. The receptor source for this set is a boy younger than 10 with acute myeloid leukemia, due to receive a stem cell transplant. The CDR3 runs from the conserved cysteine through the conserved F or W. The order of the fields is V gene, J gene, clone size, D gene, CDR3 DNA, CDR3 protein. A D gene is named only where the DNA matches it firmly. Part of the rows lack a size; the others show once, few, many or a class for expanded clones.

>TRBV5-1|TRBJ1-1|many|TRBD1
TGCGCCAGCAGCACAGGGGGCACTGAAGCTTTCTTT
CASSTGGTEAFF
>TRBV30|TRBJ1-1|-|-
TGTGCCTGGGATGAAGGGGACTTGAACACTGAAGCTTTCTTT
CAWDEGDLNTEAFF
>TRBV4-1|TRBJ2-1|many|-
TGCGCCAGCAGCCAAGTTCCAGCGCGAGGCAATGAGCAGTTCTTC
CASSQVPARGNEQFF
>TRBV20-1|TRBJ2-1|many|-
TGCAGTGCTAGAGATCAGGCGGGGTTCTACAATGAGCAGTTCTTC
CSARDQAGFYNEQFF
>TRBV15|TRBJ1-1|many|-
TGTGCCACCAGCAGAATTAAGGGCACTGAAGCTTTCTTT
CATSRIKGTEAFF
>TRBV6-4|TRBJ2-3|many|-
TGTGCCAGCAGTGACTCGAGCGGGCAACCCACAGATACGCAGTATTTT
CASSDSSGQPTDTQYF
>TRBV20-1|TRBJ2-4|many|TRBD2
TGCAGTGCTGAAGGACTAGCGGGAGGAATAGCCAAAAACATTCAGTACTTC
CSAEGLAGGIAKNIQYF
>TRBV4-1|TRBJ2-5|many|TRBD1
TGCGCCAGCAGCTCCCCGGGACAGAAAGAGACCCAGTACTTC
CASSSPGQKETQYF
>TRBV25-1|TRBJ2-3|many|-
TGTGCCAGTCACGGCGCCTGGGGGGATGGGGATACGCAGTATTTT
CASHGAWGDGDTQYF
>TRBV4-2|TRBJ1-2|many|-
TGTGCCAGCAGCCAAAACCGGGACAAAAACTATGGCTACACCTTC
CASSQNRDKNYGYTF
>TRBV12-3/TRBV12-4|TRBJ2-1|many|-
TGTGCCAGCAGTTTATCGAGGGGTAGCTCCTACAATGAGCAGTTCTTC
CASSLSRGSSYNEQFF
>TRBV6-6|TRBJ2-1|-|TRBD1
TGTGCCAGCACGTTAAGGGGGCCTGGGGATGAGCAGTTCTTC
CASTLRGPGDEQFF
>TRBV13|TRBJ1-2|-|TRBD1
TGTGCCAGCAGCTCCGACAGGGCGGGTGGCTACACCTTC
CASSSDRAGGYTF
>TRBV28|TRBJ2-1|many|TRBD2
TGTGCCAGCAGGCTCCCAGCGGGAGGGCCTTACAATGAGCAGTTCTTC
CASRLPAGGPYNEQFF
>TRBV27|TRBJ1-6|many|-
TGTGCCAGCAGAAAGACGAAGGGCCCTCATTCACCCCTCCACTTT
CASRKTKGPHSPLHF
>TRBV4-1|TRBJ1-5|many|-
TGCGCCAGCAGCCAAGACAGGGCGGAGCAGCCCCAGCATTTT
CASSQDRAEQPQHF
>TRBV12-3/TRBV12-4|TRBJ1-5|-|TRBD1
TGTGCCAGCAGTTCCGGGACAGGGGCCAATCAGCCCCAGCATTTT
CASSSGTGANQPQHF
>TRBV5-1|TRBJ2-1|-|-
TGCGCCAGCAGCTTGGGCGAGTTATCGAGCGATGAGCAGTTCTTC
CASSLGELSSDEQFF
>TRBV5-1|TRBJ1-6|many|-
TGCGCCAGCAGCTTGGGCGGACAGTATAATTCACCCCTCCACTTT
CASSLGGQYNSPLHF
>TRBV5-5|TRBJ1-2|many|-
TGTGCCAGCAGCTTGGGTGGAGGAGGCTACACCTTC
CASSLGGGGYTF
>TRBV7-3|TRBJ2-7|many|TRBD2
TGTGCCAGCAGCTCTGGGGGGGGTTCGAGCGAGCAGTACTTC
CASSSGGGSSEQYF
>TRBV5-4|TRBJ2-3|many|-
TGTGCCAGCAGCGGGGGACTGAACACAGATACGCAGTATTTT
CASSGGLNTDTQYF
>TRBV7-2|TRBJ1-2|many|-
TGTGCCAGCAGCGGCGCCCCGTATGGCTACACCTTC
CASSGAPYGYTF
>TRBV10-3|TRBJ1-1|many|TRBD1
TGTGCCATCAGACAGGGGGAGGACACTGAAGCTTTCTTT
CAIRQGEDTEAFF
>TRBV7-8|TRBJ2-3|many|-
TGTGCCAGCAGCTTCCGGACAGGCACAGATACGCAGTATTTT
CASSFRTGTDTQYF
>TRBV12-3/TRBV12-4|TRBJ2-1|many|TRBD2
TGTGCCAGCAGTTTGAGGTTACTAGCGGGATACAATGAGCAGTTCTTC
CASSLRLLAGYNEQFF
>TRBV28|TRBJ2-7|many|TRBD2
TGTGCCAGCAGTTCCCCCACCACCGGGACTAGCGGGAGTTTCTACGAGCAGTACTTC
CASSSPTTGTSGSFYEQYF
>TRBV5-5|TRBJ1-2|many|-
TGTGCCAGCAGCGTGGACACTAACTATGGCTACACCTTC
CASSVDTNYGYTF
>TRBV12-3/TRBV12-4|TRBJ2-7|many|TRBD1
TGTGCCAGCAGTGGCGACAGGGGTTCCTACGAGCAGTACTTC
CASSGDRGSYEQYF
>TRBV3-1|TRBJ1-1|-|-
TGTGCCTCCACCCAAGTTACGGGCGGGGCCACTGAAGCTTTCTTT
CASTQVTGGATEAFF
>TRBV7-9|TRBJ1-5|many|-
TGTGCCAGCGGGTACAATCAGCCCCAGCATTTT
CASGYNQPQHF
>TRBV5-1|TRBJ2-1|many|-
TGCGCCAGCAGGCACCTCTCCAATGAGCAGTTCTTC
CASRHLSNEQFF
>TRBV5-1|TRBJ1-1|many|-
TGCGCCAGCAGCTTGGTTATGGGGAACACTGAAGCTTTCTTT
CASSLVMGNTEAFF
>TRBV15|TRBJ1-5|many|TRBD1
TGTCCTTGGGGACGGGCAGGGGGGTTTGGCAATCAGCCCCAGCATTTT
CPWGRAGGFGNQPQHF
>TRBV5-5|TRBJ1-1|many|-
TGTGCCAGCAGCTTGTCGCGCCAGGGTAGGGAAGCTTTCTTT
CASSLSRQGREAFF
>TRBV20-1|TRBJ2-2|many|-
TGCAGTGCTCTCGGGACTCGAGCGGAAATCACCGGGGAGCTGTTTTTT
CSALGTRAEITGELFF
>TRBV2|TRBJ2-1|many|TRBD2
TGTGCCACTGGACTAGCGGAACACAATGAGCAGTTCTTC
CATGLAEHNEQFF
>TRBV5-6|TRBJ2-3|many|TRBD2
TGTGCCAGCAGCCAAGAGACTAGCGGGGCGGTAGATACGCAGTATTTT
CASSQETSGAVDTQYF
>TRBV4-1|TRBJ2-3|many|TRBD2
TGCGCCAGCAGCCCCGGTAACGGGGGGTCATCAAATACGCAGTATTTT
CASSPGNGGSSNTQYF
>TRBV5-5|TRBJ1-2|many|-
TGTGCCAGCAGCCCGGCGGGGCATGATAACTATGGCTACACCTTC
CASSPAGHDNYGYTF
>TRBV9|TRBJ2-7|-|TRBD2
TGTGCCAGCAGCGTAGACGGGAGGAGCTCCTACGAGCAGTACTTC
CASSVDGRSSYEQYF
>TRBV7-2|TRBJ2-3|many|-
TGTGCCAGCAGCCGGGGGGCTAGCACAGATACGCAGTATTTT
CASSRGASTDTQYF
>TRBV5-1|TRBJ1-3|many|TRBD1
TGCGCCAGCAGCTTGGGACAGGGGGCCGGAAACACCATATATTTT
CASSLGQGAGNTIYF
>TRBV18|TRBJ1-1|many|-
TGTGCCAGCTCACCATCTCTAGGGGGGGGAACTGAAGCTTTCTTT
CASSPSLGGGTEAFF